This TCR beta chain emerged from a study of T-cell memory formation after mild COVID-19. General study points: Prior to infection, memory already included some responding clones, suggesting cross-reactive memory joined. CD4+ contracting clones lay mainly in CM and EM, CD8+ ones in EMRA.

This CDR3 has 16 amino acids. The V and J ends lost 2 bases and 3 bases, in that order; junction bases with no gene match: 4. Remarks on this clonotype: What it binds is unknown.

A single record per CDR3 protein comes from TCRdb applying MiXCR to the 5' RACE reads. The sample carries approximately 490,000 distinct CDR3 sequences, over 20% recorded once. This receptor was obtained from an adult woman who had mild COVID-19 (a few samples of this study predate the infection). Cell type and time point are not known. The chain recombines TRBV12-3 or TRBV12-4 with TRBJ2-2, with 9 bases fitting TRBD2. Sequenced input: PBMCs or a T cell subset sorted from them (not recorded which). CDR3: CASSLIGGGDTGELFF. In DNA form, the CDR3 reads TGTGCCAGCAGTTTAATAGGCGGGGGGGACACCGGGGAGCTGTTTTTT.